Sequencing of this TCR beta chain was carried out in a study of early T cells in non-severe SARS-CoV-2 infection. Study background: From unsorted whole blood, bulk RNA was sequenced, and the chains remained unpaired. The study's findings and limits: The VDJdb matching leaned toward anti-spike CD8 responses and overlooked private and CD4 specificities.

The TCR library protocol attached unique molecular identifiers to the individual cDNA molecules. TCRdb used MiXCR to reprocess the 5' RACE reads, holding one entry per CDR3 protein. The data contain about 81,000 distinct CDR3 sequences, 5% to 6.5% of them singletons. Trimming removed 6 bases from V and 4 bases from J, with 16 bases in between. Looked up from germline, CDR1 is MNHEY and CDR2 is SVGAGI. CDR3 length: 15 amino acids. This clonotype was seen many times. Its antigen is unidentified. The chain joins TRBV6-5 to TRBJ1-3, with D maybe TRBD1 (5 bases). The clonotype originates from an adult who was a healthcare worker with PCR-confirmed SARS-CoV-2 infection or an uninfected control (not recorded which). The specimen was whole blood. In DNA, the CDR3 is TGTGCCAGCAGGTCAACAGGATTCTCCGGAAACACCATATATTTT. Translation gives CASRSTGFSGNTIYF.